This TCR beta chain was observed in a study of cytomegalovirus exposure and HLA in healthy donors. Study-wide context: Ancestry clustering placed more than 80% of 350 to 500 genotyped donors in the Caucasian-associated cluster.

PCR used 60 Vbeta primers and 13 Jbeta primers. TCRdb's copy holds only in-frame clones and misses some; the assay was immunoSEQ multiplex PCR. Among under 150,000 clones, over 65% were seen once, and the ten largest hold approximately 2.9%. CDR3 length equals 17 residues. V lost 9 bases and J 0 bases, leaving 23 bases between the germline ends. Germline assignment: CDR1 MDHEN and CDR2 SYDVKM. On this clone: Its target is not known.

Notes on the study in general: What was likely a sequencing artifact was a cluster of highly shared sequence variants. Cytomegalovirus-associated TCR beta chains were listed, numbering approximately 150. In a later analysis, at a false discovery rate of 0.05, roughly 17,000 TCR beta sequences were associated with HLA alleles.

V gene TRBV28 combines with J gene TRBJ1-1; no definite D call. The receptor comes from a middle-aged man in good health and CMV-seropositive. The source material was PBMCs. CDR3 residues: CASTPGIVRGLNTEAFF. Written as DNA, the CDR3 is TGTGCCAGTACGCCTGGGATCGTTCGAGGGCTGAACACTGAAGCTTTCTTT.